One T cell receptor beta chain is described in this entry. Its antigen remains unidentified. The junction departs from germline at one end; a sequencing error may be responsible. This sample stems from a study of OX40 agonist ivuxolimab in advanced cancers. Study-wide findings and caveats: At doses 0.1 to 3.0 mg/kg, CD4+ and CD8+ clones expanded.

Blood specimens came from baseline, cycle 4 day 1, and cycle 7 day 1. Germline CDR1 is MGHRA and CDR2 is YSYEKL. The CDR3 sequence is 13 residues long. Assay used: immunoSEQ multiplex PCR; TCRdb lists only in-frame clones, some missing. The sample consists of about 16,000 clones, 86% of them appearing once. V usage is TRBV4-1 and J usage is TRBJ1-5; possibly TRBD1 for D (5 bases). This material consisted of CD4+ or CD8+ T cells sorted from blood, taken in a trial of the OX40 agonist ivuxolimab. This sequence originates from an adult with an advanced solid tumor such as melanoma, head and neck, liver or kidney cancer. This chain's CDR3 is CASSQARGQPQHF. The CDR3 DNA is TGTGCCAGCAGCCAAGCTAGGGGTCAGCCCCAGCATTTT.